This T cell receptor (beta chain) appears in the sequencing data of a study of Tregs in tolerant kidney transplant recipients. As concerns this clone: Its specificity is unknown. With the read ending 3 residues before the CDR3 end, the germline J gene is used to fill in that end.

Whole-study findings and limits: Biological reproducibility was not directly addressed in this study. Antigen-driven expansion was suggested because donor-specific Tregs expanded more than all Tregs in tolerant patients. Activated donor B cell expansion appeared to reveal the most relevant donor-specific TCRbeta repertoire.

Sequenced by immunoSEQ multiplex PCR; TCRdb stores in-frame clones only, minus some. Recorded for this sample: approximately 50,000 clones. Trimming took off 1 base at V and 3 bases at J, with 6 bases between the two ends. The germline V gene encodes CDR1 SEHNR and CDR2 FQNEAQ (reference sequence). The CDR3 contains 13 residues. This chain connects TRBV7-9 to TRBJ1-2; no firm D call. This TCR was recovered from a human donor who received a combined kidney and bone marrow transplant. This specimen consisted of CD4+ T cells from blood, obtained before the transplant. The DNA read from the CDR3 is TGTGCCAGCAGCTTAGATTCCGACTATGGC. The encoded protein is CASSLDSDYG. The full CDR3 protein reads CASSLDSDYGYTF.